What follows are 29 T cell receptor beta chains derived from one specimen sequenced in a study of blood T cell repertoires in COVID-19. TCRdb's table, derived via immunoSEQ multiplex PCR, lists solely in-frame clones and lacks some. The table shows 75,000 to 90,000 clones, with around four fifths occurring only once. The specimen was peripheral blood. Receptors originate from a man aged 55 to 69 with COVID-19, enrolled during active disease.

The chain has TRBV25-1 and TRBJ2-7, with 7 positions matching TRBD2. The germline gives CDR1 MGHDK, CDR2 SYGVNS. Losses at the gene ends were 4 bases for V and 1 base for J; bases not matched to a gene: 4. The CDR3 runs 14 residues. The CDR3 bases are TGTGCCAGCAGTGGTTTAGCGGGTTCCTACGAGCAGTACTTC. Protein: CASSGLAGSYEQYF.

The rearrangement links TRBV18 to TRBJ2-1; a weak D match, TRBD2 (5 bases). The germline CDR1 and CDR2 sequences are KGHSH and LQKENI. The germline V and J ends were trimmed by 0 bases and 1 base, with 10 bases remaining between them. This CDR3 is 16 amino acids long. The CDR3 protein is CASSPPSPGSYNEQFF. CDR3 nucleotides: TGTGCCAGCTCACCACCTTCACCGGGGTCCTACAATGAGCAGTTCTTC.

The rearrangement uses TRBV5-1 and TRBJ1-2; 9 bases agree with TRBD1. Losses at the gene ends were 0 bases for V and 8 bases for J; bases not matched to a gene: 8. In germline, CDR1 is SGHRS, CDR2 YFSETQ. The CDR3 covers 15 residues. The CDR3 is CASSLGLQGAEGYTF. CDR3 nucleotide sequence: TGCGCCAGCAGCTTGGGACTACAGGGGGCGGAGGGCTACACCTTC.

The chain joins TRBV9 to TRBJ2-5; D not certain. Trimming removed 2 bases at V and 5 bases at J, with 13 bases between. The germline V gene has CDR1 SGDLS and CDR2 YYNGEE. The CDR3 has 14 amino acids. CDR3 coding DNA: TGTGCCAGCAGCGTCCACGTCCAGAGGGAGACCCAGTACTTC. Translated: CASSVHVQRETQYF.

The genes are TRBV13 and TRBJ1-6; D not certain. The V gene lost 1 base and the J gene lost 6 bases, with 7 bases spanning the gap. The CDR3 has 14 residues. CDR1 and CDR2 (germline): PRHDT, FYEKMQ (reference sequence). DNA for the CDR3: TGTGCCAGCAGCTTAGCAGGAGGTAATTCACCCCTCCACTTT. Its translation is CASSLAGGNSPLHF.

V is TRBV3-1 (or the pseudogene TRBV3-2) and J is TRBJ2-7, with D maybe TRBD1 (5 bases). Trimming pared 2 bases from V and 5 bases from J, leaving 13 bases between. Germline loops: CDR1 LGHDT, CDR2 YNNKEL (reference sequence). The CDR3 length is 14 residues. CDR3 sequence: CASSQRTPPDEQYF. The CDR3 DNA is TGTGCCAGCAGCCAACGGACACCGCCGGACGAGCAGTACTTC.

There are a few counts of this clone. The chain combines TRBV4-1 with TRBJ1-5; D gene uncertain. The V and J ends lost 0 bases and 6 bases respectively, with 15 bases between them. Per the germline V gene, CDR1 is MGHRA and CDR2 is YSYEKL. The CDR3 loop spans 16 amino acids. The CDR3 DNA reads as TGCGCCAGCAGCCAAGAATCAAGCTTTAGGAGTCAGCCCCAGCATTTT. Its translation: CASSQESSFRSQPQHF.

The chain is built from TRBV25-1 and TRBJ1-2; D not certain. Germline CDR1 MGHDK, CDR2 SYGVNS. Trimming removed 5 bases from V and 2 bases from J, with 15 bases in between. This CDR3 contains 15 residues. The CDR3 region has the DNA TGTGCCAGCAGTCCCTCGGGTGTGAGCAACTATGGCTACACCTTC. Translation gives CASSPSGVSNYGYTF.

The table lists this clone with a few counts. The V gene is TRBV19, the J gene TRBJ1-4; D is unresolved. The V end lost 5 bases, the J end lost 11 bases, and 9 bases lay between the germline ends. Germline V gene sequence: CDR1 LNHDA, CDR2 SQIVND (reference sequence). The CDR3 length is 11 residues. The CDR3 spells CASSAEVKLFF. CDR3 DNA: TGTGCCAGTAGTGCGGAGGTTAAACTGTTTTTT. The whole variable domain, remainder taken from reference TRBV19 and TRBJ1-4, is DGGITQSPKYLFRKEGQNVTLSCEQNLNHDAMYWYRQDPGQGLRLIYYSQIVNDFQKGDIAEGYSVSREKKESFPLTVTSAQKNPTAFYLCASSAEVKLFFGSGTQLSVL.

The gene calls are TRBV6-4 and TRBJ2-3; D might be TRBD2 (5 bases). The CDR3 contains 15 residues. Trimming took off 0 bases at V and 3 bases at J, with 10 bases between the two ends. Looked up from germline, CDR1 is MRHNA and CDR2 is SNTAGT. CDR3 protein: CASSDSTRGTDTQYF. In nucleotides, the CDR3 is TGTGCCAGCAGTGACTCCACTAGAGGGACAGATACGCAGTATTTT.

The genes are TRBV19 and TRBJ2-1, with TRBD2 identical over 9 bases. The CDR3 spans 16 residues. The trim removed 3 bases at V and 6 bases at J, leaving 9 bases unmatched. Germline V gene sequence: CDR1 LNHDA, CDR2 SQIVND (reference sequence). The CDR3 spells CASSIRGSGGFNEQFF. As DNA, the CDR3 is TGTGCCAGTAGTATTAGGGGTAGCGGGGGATTCAATGAGCAGTTCTTC.

This sequence joins TRBV3-1 (or the pseudogene TRBV3-2) and TRBJ2-1; D is unclear. The CDR3 runs to 14 residues. V was cut by 0 bases and J by 6 bases, with 9 bases left in between. The V gene's germline CDR1 is LGHDT and CDR2 YNNKEL (reference sequence). This chain's CDR3 is CASSQDIGSNEQFF. The CDR3 DNA reads TGTGCCAGCAGCCAAGATATCGGTAGCAATGAGCAGTTCTTC.

V usage is TRBV10-3 and J usage is TRBJ2-3, with D possibly matching TRBD1 (6 bases). Germline CDR1 ENHRY, CDR2 SYGVKD. The CDR3 is 14 amino acids. Trimming removed 4 bases at V and 2 bases at J, with 10 bases between. The CDR3 sequence: CAISARDNTDTQYF. CDR3 coding DNA: TGTGCCATCAGTGCTAGGGACAACACAGATACGCAGTATTTT.

The V gene is TRBV5-8, the J gene TRBJ2-7; 10 bases are a match to TRBD1. V was clipped by 0 bases and J by 5 bases; unmatched bases: 5. CDR1 and CDR2 from the germline V gene are SGHTS and YDEGEE. This CDR3 comprises 15 residues. The DNA of the CDR3 is TGTGCCAGCAGCTTGGGGGACAGGGGTATTCACGAGCAGTACTTC. Its protein is CASSLGDRGIHEQYF.

In its sample, this clone was seen once. The chain recombines TRBV7-2 with TRBJ2-7; D uncertain. V lost 0 bases and J 4 bases, leaving 7 bases between the germline ends. CDR1 is SGHTA, CDR2 FQGNSA, per germline. This CDR3 spans 13 amino acids. The CDR3 is CASSLAVVYEQYF. In nucleotides, the CDR3 is TGTGCCAGCAGCTTAGCAGTAGTTTACGAGCAGTACTTC.

The chain employs TRBV10-2 and TRBJ2-4; D remains unclear. The CDR3 runs to 13 residues. The germline V gene has CDR1 WSHSY and CDR2 SAAADI. The V and J ends lost 5 bases and 3 bases respectively, with 8 bases between them. The CDR3 DNA is TGCGCCAGCAGTCCAACAGTCAAAAACATTCAGTACTTC. Residues: CASSPTVKNIQYF.

This chain uses TRBV30 with TRBJ2-7, with TRBD1 matching over 7 bases. The CDR3 has 14 amino acids. In germline, CDR1 is GTSNPN, CDR2 SVGIG (reference sequence). Trimming at V came to 3 bases and at J to 4 bases, leaving 9 bases not matched to a gene. CDR3 DNA sequence: TGTGCCTGGAGCACCGGGACAGCCAATTACGAGCAGTACTTC. Translation: CAWSTGTANYEQYF.

Here the CDR3 reads CASRLESSYNSPLHF. CDR3 sequence (DNA): TGTGCCAGCAGACTGGAGAGCTCCTATAATTCACCCCTCCACTTT. The chain joins TRBV6-5 to TRBJ1-6; D gene unclear. The ends were cut back, 6 bases at V and 0 bases at J, with 9 bases in the middle. CDR1 and CDR2 from the germline V gene are MNHEY and SVGAGI. The CDR3 is 15 amino acids.

The chain combines TRBV19 with TRBJ2-1; 7 positions agree with TRBD2. CDR1 and CDR2 from the germline V gene are LNHDA and SQIVND (reference sequence). The CDR3 is 12 residues long. With V trimmed by 8 bases and J by 8 bases, 6 bases remained unmatched. The CDR3: CASGWEGHEQFF. CDR3 bases: TGTGCCAGTGGCTGGGAGGGCCATGAGCAGTTCTTC.

This clone was observed a single time. CDR3 amino acids: CASSLRGIGIQYF. CDR3 nucleotides: TGTGCCAGCAGCTTACGGGGGATTGGCATTCAGTACTTC. The rearrangement uses TRBV7-9 and TRBJ2-4; possible D gene TRBD2, 6 bases. The germline V and J ends were trimmed by 2 bases and 9 bases, with 11 bases remaining between them. Germline V gene data show CDR1 as SEHNR and CDR2 as FQNEAQ (reference sequence). This CDR3 is 13 amino acids long.

J is TRBJ1-1 and V is TRBV2; D possibly corresponds to TRBD1 (6 bases). Germline-derived CDR1 and CDR2 are SNHLY and FYNNEI. V gave up 6 bases and J gave up 4 bases, with 12 bases separating them. This CDR3 contains 13 residues. The CDR3 sequence: CASRRDNPTEAFF. CDR3 bases: TGTGCCAGCAGGAGGGACAACCCCACTGAAGCTTTCTTT.

The chain is built from TRBV6-5 and TRBJ2-2, with TRBD2 matching over 7 bases. V shed 8 bases and J 6 bases; nucleotides not matched to a gene: 9. Germline CDR1 is MNHEY and CDR2 is SVGAGI. CDR3 size: 14 residues. The CDR3 is CASRTGGSAGELFF. The CDR3 DNA reads as TGTGCCAGCCGAACCGGGGGGTCGGCCGGGGAGCTGTTTTTT.

The chain is built from TRBV27 and TRBJ2-7, with D hard to call. V lost 6 bases to trimming and J lost 3 bases, with 15 bases between them. Germline CDR1 and CDR2: MNHEY and SMNVEV (reference sequence). The CDR3 runs 14 residues. This CDR3 reads CASRLRSGFYEQYF. The CDR3, as DNA: TGTGCCAGCAGGTTGCGGAGTGGATTCTACGAGCAGTACTTC.

The chain is built from TRBV2 and TRBJ2-5; 9 bases align to TRBD2. J was trimmed by 0 bases and V by 4 bases; bases with no gene match: 3. The CDR3 is 15 amino acids. CDR1 is SNHLY and CDR2 is FYNNEI in the germline V gene. CDR3 in DNA: TGTGCCAGCAGTGTTCCTAGCGGGAACCAAGAGACCCAGTACTTC. This translates into CASSVPSGNQETQYF.

The V and J genes are TRBV4-1 and TRBJ2-1, with 10 bases identical to TRBD2. The CDR3 is 13 residues long. Germline V gene data show CDR1 as MGHRA and CDR2 as YSYEKL. With V trimmed by 6 bases and J by 6 bases, 2 bases remained unmatched. The CDR3 spells CASRTSGVNEQFF. CDR3 bases: TGCGCCAGCAGAACTAGCGGGGTCAATGAGCAGTTCTTC.

The genes are TRBV2 and TRBJ1-6, with unresolved D. V lost 10 bases and J lost 0, with 25 bases in between. Germline-derived CDR1 and CDR2 are SNHLY and FYNNEI. The CDR3 totals 19 residues. The CDR3 DNA is TGTGCCAAACTAGCCCACTACGACCGTTACAGCTCCTATAATTCACCCCTCCACTTT. It encodes CAKLAHYDRYSSYNSPLHF.

V usage is TRBV28 and J usage is TRBJ2-1; TRBD2 matches at 10 bases. Germline loops: CDR1 MDHEN, CDR2 SYDVKM. The CDR3 spans 13 residues. The V gene end was trimmed by 2 bases and the J gene end by 14 bases; junction bases not matched to a gene: 6. CDR3 sequence reads: CASSLGGTSGEFF. The CDR3 DNA is TGTGCCAGCAGTTTAGGAGGAACTAGCGGGGAGTTCTTC.

J is TRBJ1-2 and V is TRBV6-5; 7 bases agree with TRBD1. V gave up 6 bases and J gave up 6 bases; unmatched junction bases: 4. Looked up from germline, CDR1 is MNHEY and CDR2 is SVGAGI. This CDR3 region has 12 residues. DNA for the CDR3: TGTGCCAGCAGGTCGGGGACAGATGGCTACACCTTC. Protein: CASRSGTDGYTF.

The rearrangement links TRBV24-1 to TRBJ1-5, with 9 nucleotides matching TRBD1. The V gene's germline CDR1 is KGHDR and CDR2 SFDVKD. Trimming removed 0 bases from V and 0 bases from J; junction bases left unmatched: 11. The CDR3 is made up of 20 amino acids. The CDR3 nucleotides read TGTGCCACCAGTGATTTGAAGACAGGGGGTATTCATTATAGCAATCAGCCCCAGCATTTT. It translates to CATSDLKTGGIHYSNQPQHF.